The 21 T cell receptor beta chains below were found in one sample sequenced in a study of T-cell memory formation after mild COVID-19. TCRdb re-called the 5' RACE reads through MiXCR, storing one row per CDR3 protein. The repertoire consists of roughly 350,000 distinct CDR3 sequences, with over 20% occurring once and the leading ten covering under 15%. Material for sequencing was PBMCs or a T cell subset sorted from them (not recorded which). Every receptor here comes from an adult woman who had mild COVID-19 (a few samples of this study predate the infection). Cell type and time point are not known.

V and J are TRBV11-3 and TRBJ2-1; 7 bases line up with TRBD2. The CDR3 is 15 residues long. CDR1 and CDR2 (germline): SGHNT, YENEEA. The V segment lost 5 bases and the J segment 4 bases; nucleotides outside the gene matches: 8. CDR3 bases: TGTGCCAGCAGCGTGGGGGGGAGATTTTACAATGAGCAGTTCTTC. Translating it yields CASSVGGRFYNEQFF.

This chain connects TRBV20-1 to TRBJ1-4; the D gene is possibly TRBD1 (5 bases). V dropped 6 bases and J dropped 6 bases, with 17 bases sitting between them. The germline CDR1 and CDR2 sequences are DFQATT and SNEGSKA (reference sequence). The CDR3 extends over 14 amino acids. In DNA form, the CDR3 reads TGCAGTGCGCCTTCGGGCAGGGTGGATGAAAAACTGTTTTTT. It encodes CSAPSGRVDEKLFF.

This sequence joins TRBV20-1 and TRBJ1-1, with 10 bases matching TRBD1. CDR3 length equals 16 residues. CDR1 DFQATT and CDR2 SNEGSKA come from the germline V gene (reference sequence). V was pared by 5 bases and J by 1 base, with 10 bases of the junction left unmatched. CDR3 coding DNA: TGCAGTGCTCAGCTACCGGGACAGGGGAAGAACACTGAAGCTTTCTTT. Amino acid sequence: CSAQLPGQGKNTEAFF.

This chain links TRBV10-3 with TRBJ2-3; the match to TRBD2 covers 9 bases. The CDR3 loop spans 17 amino acids. Trimming took 4 bases from V and 1 from J; bases not matched to a gene: 9. Per the germline V gene, CDR1 is ENHRY and CDR2 is SYGVKD. CDR3: CAISASGGSLRTDTQYF. In DNA, the CDR3 is TGTGCCATCAGTGCCAGCGGGGGGTCCCTTCGCACAGATACGCAGTATTTT.

This clonotype was seen ten or more times. The gene calls are TRBV20-1 and TRBJ2-3, with D possibly being TRBD1 or TRBD2 (5 bases each). Trimming removed 5 bases at V and 2 bases at J, with 11 bases between. Germline V CDR1 and CDR2: DFQATT, SNEGSKA (reference sequence). The CDR3 runs to 13 residues. The DNA for the CDR3 is TGCAGTGCTCGGGACGGATACACAGATACGCAGTATTTT. Protein: CSARDGYTDTQYF.

This chain uses TRBV3-1 with TRBJ2-1; 11 nucleotides align to TRBD2. The V gene's germline CDR1 is LGHDT and CDR2 YNNKEL (reference sequence). After removal of 2 bases from V and 8 bases from J, the junction contained 11 bases not matched to a gene. CDR3 size: 17 residues. Here the CDR3 DNA reads TGTGCCAGCAGCCAATTCGGAGTAGCGGGAGGGCGATATGAGCAGTTCTTC. This sequence encodes CASSQFGVAGGRYEQFF.

This clonotype has only a few counts. The chain links TRBV10-3 to TRBJ1-2; D is uncertain. The V end lost 4 bases, the J end lost 0 bases, and 3 bases lay between the germline ends. Germline CDR1 is ENHRY and CDR2 is SYGVKD. CDR3 length: 12 amino acids. In DNA form, the CDR3 reads TGTGCCATCAGTGCATCTAACTATGGCTACACCTTC. Its protein product is CAISASNYGYTF.

This clonotype was seen only a few times. V gene TRBV19 combines with J gene TRBJ1-5; D not resolved. Germline V lookup: CDR1 LNHDA, CDR2 SQIVND (reference sequence). The CDR3 totals 14 residues. Trimming left V 5 bases short and J 8 bases short, with 16 bases between. DNA for the CDR3: TGTGCCAGTAGTCGAAGTCCGAGAGTTGAGCCCCAGCATTTT. This encodes CASSRSPRVEPQHF.

The chain recombines TRBV12-3 or TRBV12-4 with TRBJ2-3; tentatively, D is TRBD2 (6 bases). This CDR3 is built from 14 residues. The ends were cut back, 4 bases at V and 5 bases at J, with 13 bases in the middle. The CDR3: CASSSLDYRDTQYF. Written as DNA, the CDR3 is TGTGCCAGCAGTTCACTGGACTATAGAGATACGCAGTATTTT.

This clonotype showed up just a few times. V and J are TRBV12-3 or TRBV12-4 and TRBJ1-2; tentatively, D is TRBD1 (6 bases). Trimming cost V 2 bases and J 5 bases, with 12 bases left between them. CDR3 length equals 14 residues. The CDR3 loop reads CASSLLVRGYGYTF. CDR3 DNA: TGTGCCAGCAGTTTATTGGTCAGGGGATATGGCTACACCTTC.

The chain uses TRBV9 and TRBJ1-1; D gene uncertain. The CDR3 is 13 residues long. Deletions cut 0 bases from V and 0 bases from J, with 3 bases between. Germline-derived CDR1 and CDR2 are SGDLS and YYNGEE. CDR3: CASSVVVNTEAFF. CDR3 in DNA: TGTGCCAGCAGCGTAGTAGTGAACACTGAAGCTTTCTTT.

This clonotype was counted between two and nine times. V usage is TRBV20-1 and J usage is TRBJ2-7; a possible D gene is TRBD1 (5 bases). Between the trimmed V and J ends, which lost 0 bases and 2 bases, there was a span of 14 bases. Germline V CDR1 and CDR2: DFQATT, SNEGSKA (reference sequence). The CDR3 loop spans 15 amino acids. CDR3 bases: TGCAGTGCTAGAGATCTGACAGAAGACCCCTACGAGCAGTACTTC. Translated, it gives CSARDLTEDPYEQYF.

In this sample, this clonotype turned up a few times. The J gene is TRBJ1-1, the V gene TRBV9; tentatively, D is TRBD1 (5 bases). Trimming pared 4 bases from V and 5 bases from J, leaving 15 bases between. The germline CDR1 and CDR2 sequences are SGDLS and YYNGEE. There are 14 residues in the CDR3. The DNA for the CDR3 is TGTGCCAGCAGCCCCGGGACCCCCTGGACTGAAGCTTTCTTT. Encoded protein: CASSPGTPWTEAFF. The full variable domain, rest sourced from reference TRBV9 and TRBJ1-1, is DSGVTQTPKHLITATGQRVTLRCSPRSGDLSVYWYQQSLDQGLQFLIQYYNGEERAKGNILERFSAQQFPDLHSELNLSSLELGDSALYFCASSPGTPWTEAFFGQGTRLTVV.

This clonotype has only one observation. V usage is TRBV19 and J usage is TRBJ2-7, with D hard to call. V shed 3 bases and J shed 1 base, with 16 bases lying between them. Germline loops: CDR1 LNHDA, CDR2 SQIVND (reference sequence). The CDR3 length is 16 residues. In nucleotides, the CDR3 is TGTGCCAGTAGTATGACGGCCTCAGGTTCGTCCTACGAGCAGTACTTC. It yields the protein CASSMTASGSSYEQYF.

There are a few counts of this clonotype. This chain joins TRBV7-9 and TRBJ2-5; D not resolved. Trimming removed 5 bases at V and 5 bases at J, with 15 bases between. Germline V gives CDR1 SEHNR, CDR2 FQNEAQ (reference sequence). This CDR3 contains 14 residues. For the CDR3, the DNA is TGTGCCAGCAGCCGACGGATAGATCGGGAGACCCAGTACTTC. Translation gives CASSRRIDRETQYF.

The chain couples TRBV4-3 to TRBJ2-1, with 13 bases matching TRBD2. The length of the CDR3 is 17 residues. Germline V CDR1 and CDR2: LGHNA, YSLEER. Trimming took 1 base from V and 5 from J; bases not matched to a gene: 5. CDR3 region: CASSQVAGTSGNNEQFF. The CDR3 DNA reads as TGCGCCAGCAGCCAAGTCGCCGGGACTAGCGGGAACAATGAGCAGTTCTTC.

This clonotype has just a few counts. V gene TRBV6-6 combines with J gene TRBJ2-3; D call uncertain. V dropped 0 bases and J dropped 5 bases, with 6 bases sitting between them. CDR1 is MNHNY and CDR2 is SVGAGI in the germline V gene (reference sequence). This CDR3 is built from 13 residues. The CDR3 region is CASSYSAGDTQYF. The CDR3 nucleotides read TGTGCCAGCAGTTACTCTGCAGGAGATACGCAGTATTTT.

The table lists this clonotype with a few counts. The chain joins TRBV5-6 to TRBJ1-1; no clear D gene. This CDR3 region has 12 residues. Germline values: CDR1 SGHDT, CDR2 YYEEEE. Trimming shortened V by 4 bases and J by 9 bases, and 13 bases separated the two germline ends. The CDR3 sequence: CASSLSIGKAFF. The CDR3, as DNA: TGTGCCAGCAGCCTATCAATCGGAAAAGCTTTCTTT. Full variable domain (missing parts from reference TRBV5-6 and TRBJ1-1): DAGVTQSPTHLIKTRGQQVTLRCSPKSGHDTVSWYQQALGQGPQFIFQYYEEEERQRGNFPDRFSGHQFPNYSSELNVNALLLGDSALYLCASSLSIGKAFFGQGTRLTVV.

The V gene is TRBV24-1, the J gene TRBJ2-5; possibly TRBD2 for D (6 bases). From germline, CDR1 is KGHDR and CDR2 SFDVKD. With 9 bases removed from V and 2 bases from J, the gap between germline ends came to 12 bases. The CDR3 runs 13 residues. Written as DNA, the CDR3 is TGTGCCACCCGTGGTGGGACTCAAGAGACCCAGTACTTC. Protein product: CATRGGTQETQYF.

The rearrangement links TRBV29-1 to TRBJ2-7; D gene ambiguous. The CDR3 extends over 13 amino acids. V was pared by 0 bases and J by 4 bases, with 10 bases between. Germline V gives CDR1 SQVTM, CDR2 ANQGSEA. The CDR3 DNA follows: TGCAGCGTTGAAGATCGGAGTGTTTACGAGCAGTACTTC. Protein product: CSVEDRSVYEQYF.

This clonotype was counted a few times. The rearrangement links TRBV18 to TRBJ1-5, with 9 bases lining up with TRBD1. V gave up 3 bases and J gave up 7 bases; unmatched junction bases: 7. CDR1 and CDR2 (germline): KGHSH, LQKENI. The CDR3 has 15 amino acids. The CDR3, as DNA: TGTGCCAGCTCACCGATACAGGGGGCGATGCAGCCCCAGCATTTT. It codes for CASSPIQGAMQPQHF.